The present entry profiles one TCR beta chain with its context. The antigen is undetermined. The source of the sample is a study of a mutant IDH1 vaccine in newly diagnosed glioma. Study-level information: Sex among treated patients split about 62% male, about 38% female; mean age was roughly 42 years.

The data were produced by immunoSEQ multiplex PCR, yet TCRdb's version contains in-frame clones alone and is incomplete. The sample holds approximately 47,000 clones, roughly 91% seen once. Noted time point: week 35, safety follow-up. Topical imiquimod was applied with each vaccine dose, which held 300 ug of mutant IDH1 20-mer peptide. Per germline, CDR1 SQVTM and CDR2 ANQGSEA. This CDR3 is built from 13 residues. Trimming took off 6 bases at V and 4 bases at J, with 16 bases between the two ends. The chain couples TRBV29-1 to TRBJ2-7; perhaps D is TRBD1 or TRBD2 (6 bases each). Sequenced material: PBMCs, taken from a glioma patient whose treatment included an IDH1 peptide vaccine. This receptor was taken from a woman aged 40 to 55 with glioma. CDR3 residues: CSVGGHPQYEQYF. CDR3 in DNA: TGCAGCGTGGGGGGACATCCCCAATACGAGCAGTACTTC.